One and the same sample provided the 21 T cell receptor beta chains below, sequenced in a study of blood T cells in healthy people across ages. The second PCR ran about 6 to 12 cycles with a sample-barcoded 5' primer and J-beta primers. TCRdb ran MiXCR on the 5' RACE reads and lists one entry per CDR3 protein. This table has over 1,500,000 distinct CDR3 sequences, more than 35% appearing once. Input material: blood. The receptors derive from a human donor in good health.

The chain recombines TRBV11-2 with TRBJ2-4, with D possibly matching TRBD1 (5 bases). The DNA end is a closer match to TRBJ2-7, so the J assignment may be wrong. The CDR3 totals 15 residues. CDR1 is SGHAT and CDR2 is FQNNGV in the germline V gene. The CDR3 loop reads CASSFGQTGPYEQYF. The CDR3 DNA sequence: TGTGCCAGCAGCTTCGGACAAACCGGACCCTACGAGCAGTACTTC.

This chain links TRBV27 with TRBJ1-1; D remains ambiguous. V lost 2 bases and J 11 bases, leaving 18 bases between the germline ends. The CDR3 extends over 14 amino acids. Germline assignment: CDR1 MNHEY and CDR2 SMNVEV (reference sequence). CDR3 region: CASSLGGGRSGAFF. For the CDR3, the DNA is TGTGCCAGCAGTTTAGGTGGCGGCCGTTCGGGGGCTTTCTTT.

The CDR3 loop is CASSWGTGENTEAFF. The CDR3 bases are TGTGCCAGCAGCTGGGGGACAGGTGAGAACACTGAAGCTTTCTTT. This chain uses TRBV5-6 with TRBJ1-1, with 8 bases matching TRBD1. The J segment lost 1 base and the V segment lost 3 bases, leaving 5 bases of the junction unmatched. CDR1 is SGHDT and CDR2 is YYEEEE in the germline V gene. This CDR3 comprises 15 residues.

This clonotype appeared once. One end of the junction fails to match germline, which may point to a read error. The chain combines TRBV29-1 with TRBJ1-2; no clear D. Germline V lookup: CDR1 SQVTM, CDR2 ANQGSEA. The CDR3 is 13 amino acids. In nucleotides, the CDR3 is TGCAGCGTTGGCCCAGGCCCGGCGGGTGGCTGCACCTTC. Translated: CSVGPGPAGGCTF. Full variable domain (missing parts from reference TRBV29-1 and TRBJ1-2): SAVISQKPSRDICQRGTSLTIQCQVDSQVTMMFWYRQQPGQSLTLIATANQGSEATYESGFVIDKFPISRPNLTFSTLTVSNMSPEDSSIYLCSVGPGPAGGCTFGSGTRLTVV.

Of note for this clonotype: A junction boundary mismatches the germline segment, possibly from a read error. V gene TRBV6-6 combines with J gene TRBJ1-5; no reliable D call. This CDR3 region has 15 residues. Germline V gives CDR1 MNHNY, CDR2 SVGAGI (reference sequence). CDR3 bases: TGTGCCAGCAGTTCGGACCGGGAAGCCAATCGGCCCCAGCATTTT. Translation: CASSSDREANRPQHF.

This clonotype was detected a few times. CDR3 coding DNA: TGTGCCAGCAGCTACCAACCAACAGGAAACAATCAGCCCCAGCATTTT. Translation gives CASSYQPTGNNQPQHF. The V and J genes are TRBV7-2 and TRBJ1-5; possible D gene TRBD1, 5 bases. Germline assignment: CDR1 SGHTA and CDR2 FQGNSA. The CDR3 totals 16 residues. V was trimmed by 4 bases and J by 3 bases, leaving 16 bases between them.

Here the CDR3 reads CASSYSSGTRTEAFF. The CDR3 DNA is TGTGCCAGCAGTTACTCTTCCGGGACACGGACTGAAGCTTTCTTT. The genes are TRBV6-6 and TRBJ1-1, with a weak D call TRBD1 (6 bases). V was shortened by 0 bases and J by 5 bases, with 13 bases between the two germline ends. The CDR3 loop spans 15 amino acids. Per germline, CDR1 MNHNY and CDR2 SVGAGI (reference sequence).

The CDR3 coding sequence is TGTGCCACCAGTGACCCCGGGACAGGGGGACTAAACTACACCTTC. Residues: CATSDPGTGGLNYTF. This rearrangement joins TRBV24-1 to TRBJ1-2; 11 nucleotides match TRBD1. The CDR3 has 15 amino acids. In germline, CDR1 is KGHDR, CDR2 SFDVKD. The V and J ends lost 4 bases and 10 bases, in that order; junction bases with no gene match: 10.

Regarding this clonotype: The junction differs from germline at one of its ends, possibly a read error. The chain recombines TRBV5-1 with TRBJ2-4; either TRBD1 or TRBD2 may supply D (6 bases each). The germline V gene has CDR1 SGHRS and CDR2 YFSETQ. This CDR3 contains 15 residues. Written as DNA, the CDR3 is TGCGCCAGCTGCTTGGGGGGCGACGTGGGAAACATTCAGTACTTC. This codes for CASCLGGDVGNIQYF.

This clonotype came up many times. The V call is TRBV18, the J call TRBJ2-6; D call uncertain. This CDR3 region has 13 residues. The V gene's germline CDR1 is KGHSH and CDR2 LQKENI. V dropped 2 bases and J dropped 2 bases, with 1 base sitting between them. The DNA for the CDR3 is TGTGCCAGCTCACCAACTGGGGCCAACGTCCTGACTTTC. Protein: CASSPTGANVLTF. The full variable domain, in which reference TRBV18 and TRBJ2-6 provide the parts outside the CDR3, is NAGVMQNPRHLVRRRGQEARLRCSPMKGHSHVYWYRQLPEEGLKFMVYLQKENIIDESGMPKERFSAEFPKEGPSILRIQQVVRGDSAAYFCASSPTGANVLTFGAGSRLTVL.

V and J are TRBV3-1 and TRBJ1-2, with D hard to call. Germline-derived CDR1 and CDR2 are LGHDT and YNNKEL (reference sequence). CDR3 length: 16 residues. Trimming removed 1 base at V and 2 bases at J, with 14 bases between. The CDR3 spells CASSQVYVAANYGYTF. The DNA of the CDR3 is TGTGCCAGCAGCCAAGTTTATGTGGCAGCAAACTATGGCTACACCTTC.

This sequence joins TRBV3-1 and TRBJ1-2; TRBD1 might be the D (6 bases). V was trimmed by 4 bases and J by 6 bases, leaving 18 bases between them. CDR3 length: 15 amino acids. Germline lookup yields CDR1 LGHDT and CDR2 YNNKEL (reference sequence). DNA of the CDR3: TGTGCCAGCAGCCCCTGGGGGGGCGAAGATAATGGCTACACCTTC. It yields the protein CASSPWGGEDNGYTF.

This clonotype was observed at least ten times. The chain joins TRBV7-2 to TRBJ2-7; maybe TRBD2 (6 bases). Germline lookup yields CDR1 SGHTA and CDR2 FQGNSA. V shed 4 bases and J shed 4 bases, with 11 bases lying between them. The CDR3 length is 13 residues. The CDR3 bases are TGTGCCAGCAGCTCGACTAGACAGTACGAGCAGTACTTC. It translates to CASSSTRQYEQYF.

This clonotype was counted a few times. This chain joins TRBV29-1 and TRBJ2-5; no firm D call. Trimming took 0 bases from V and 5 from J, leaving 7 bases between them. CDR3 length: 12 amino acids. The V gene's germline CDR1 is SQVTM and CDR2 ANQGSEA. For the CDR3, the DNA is TGCAGCGTTGAAGATGGGCTCGAGACCCAGTACTTC. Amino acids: CSVEDGLETQYF.

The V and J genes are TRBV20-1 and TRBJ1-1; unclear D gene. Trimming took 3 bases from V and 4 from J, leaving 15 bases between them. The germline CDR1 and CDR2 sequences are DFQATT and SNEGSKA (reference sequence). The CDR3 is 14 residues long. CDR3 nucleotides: TGCAGTGCTAGTTTACAGTTGCCGGGCACTGAAGCTTTCTTT. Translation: CSASLQLPGTEAFF.

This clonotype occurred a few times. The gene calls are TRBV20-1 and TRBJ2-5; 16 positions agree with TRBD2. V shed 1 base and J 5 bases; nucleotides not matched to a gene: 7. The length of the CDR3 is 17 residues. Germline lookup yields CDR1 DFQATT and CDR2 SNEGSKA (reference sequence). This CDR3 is CSARGAGTSGGGETQYF. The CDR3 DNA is TGCAGTGCTAGAGGGGCCGGGACTAGCGGGGGGGGTGAGACCCAGTACTTC.

The CDR3: CASGTYGFTDTQYF. Written as DNA, the CDR3 is TGTGCCAGCGGAACTTACGGTTTCACAGATACGCAGTATTTT. The V call is TRBV5-8, the J call TRBJ2-3; D ambiguous. This CDR3 is built from 14 residues. Germline loops: CDR1 SGHTS, CDR2 YDEGEE. V lost 7 bases and J 2 bases, leaving 14 bases between the germline ends.

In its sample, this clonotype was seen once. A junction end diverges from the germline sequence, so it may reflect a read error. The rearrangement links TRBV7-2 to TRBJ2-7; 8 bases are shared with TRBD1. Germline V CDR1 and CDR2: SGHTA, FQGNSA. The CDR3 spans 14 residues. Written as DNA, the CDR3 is TGTGCCAGCAGCTACAGGACAGGGAACTACGGGCAGTACTTC. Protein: CASSYRTGNYGQYF.

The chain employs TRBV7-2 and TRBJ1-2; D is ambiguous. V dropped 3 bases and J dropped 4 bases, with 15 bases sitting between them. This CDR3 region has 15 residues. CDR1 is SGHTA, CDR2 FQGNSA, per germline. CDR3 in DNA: TGTGCCAGCAGCTTCTCTACAATAATCCCCTATGGCTACACCTTC. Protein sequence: CASSFSTIIPYGYTF. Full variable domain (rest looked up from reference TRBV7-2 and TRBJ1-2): GAGVSQSPSNKVTEKGKDVELRCDPISGHTALYWYRQSLGQGLEFLIYFQGNSAPDKSGLPSDRFSAERTGGSVSTLTIQRTQQEDSAVYLCASSFSTIIPYGYTFGSGTRLTVV.

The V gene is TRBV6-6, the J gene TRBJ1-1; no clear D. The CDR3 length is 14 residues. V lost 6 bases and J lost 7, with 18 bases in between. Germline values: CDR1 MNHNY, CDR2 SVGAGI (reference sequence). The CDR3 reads CASSRPGSTFEAFF. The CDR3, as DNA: TGTGCCAGCAGCCGTCCTGGGTCGACCTTTGAAGCTTTCTTT.

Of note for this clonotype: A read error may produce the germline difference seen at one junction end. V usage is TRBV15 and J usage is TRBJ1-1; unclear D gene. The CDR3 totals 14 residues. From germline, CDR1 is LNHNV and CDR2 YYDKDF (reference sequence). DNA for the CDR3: TGTACCACCAGCACCACCCTGAGGATCACTGAAGCTTTCTTT. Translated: CTTSTTLRITEAFF.